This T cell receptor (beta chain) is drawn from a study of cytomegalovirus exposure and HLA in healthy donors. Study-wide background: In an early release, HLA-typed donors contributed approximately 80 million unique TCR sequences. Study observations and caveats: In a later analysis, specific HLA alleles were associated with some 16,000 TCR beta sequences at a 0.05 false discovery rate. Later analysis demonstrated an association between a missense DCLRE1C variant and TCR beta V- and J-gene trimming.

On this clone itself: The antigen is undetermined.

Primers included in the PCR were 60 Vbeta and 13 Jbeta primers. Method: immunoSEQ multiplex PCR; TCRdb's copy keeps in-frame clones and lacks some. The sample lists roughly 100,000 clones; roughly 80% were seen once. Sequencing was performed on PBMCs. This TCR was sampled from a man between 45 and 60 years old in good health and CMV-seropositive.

The CDR3 DNA reads as TGTGCCAGCAGCACGCAGGGGGCAGTGTTGTCCTACGAGCAGTACTTC. This encodes CASSTQGAVLSYEQYF. The rearrangement links TRBV14 to TRBJ2-7; 8 bases line up with TRBD1. The ends lost 5 bases at V and 1 base at J; junction bases unmatched: 10. Germline-derived CDR1 and CDR2 are SGHDN and FVKESK. CDR3 length equals 16 residues. Supplemented by reference TRBV14 and TRBJ2-7, the full variable domain reads EAGVTQFPSHSVIEKGQTVTLRCDPISGHDNLYWYRRVMGKEIKFLLHFVKESKQDESGMPNNRFLAERTGGTYSTLKVQPAELEDSGVYFCASSTQGAVLSYEQYFGPGTRLTVT.